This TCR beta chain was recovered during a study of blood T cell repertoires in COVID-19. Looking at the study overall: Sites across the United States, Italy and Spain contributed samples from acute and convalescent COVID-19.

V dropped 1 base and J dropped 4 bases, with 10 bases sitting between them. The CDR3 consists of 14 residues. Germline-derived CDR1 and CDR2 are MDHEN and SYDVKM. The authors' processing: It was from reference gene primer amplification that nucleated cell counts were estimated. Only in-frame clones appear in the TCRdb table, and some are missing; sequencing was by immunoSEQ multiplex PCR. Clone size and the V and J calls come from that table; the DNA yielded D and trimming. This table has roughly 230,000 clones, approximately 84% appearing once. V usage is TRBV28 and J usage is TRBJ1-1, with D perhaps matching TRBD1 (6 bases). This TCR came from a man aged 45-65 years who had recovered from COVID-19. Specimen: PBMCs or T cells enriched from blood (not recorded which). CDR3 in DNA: TGTGCCAGCAGTTTATCGACAGGCCTCACTGAAGCTTTCTTT. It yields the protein CASSLSTGLTEAFF.